A selection of T cell receptor beta chains follows, all from one sample in a study of blood T cell repertoires in COVID-19. Libraries were prepared by immunoSEQ multiplex PCR; TCRdb keeps only in-frame clonotypes and omits some of them. Here the sample spans under 200,000 clones, approximately 83% being singletons. The sample consisted of peripheral blood. These receptors were taken from a human donor with acute or convalescent COVID-19. The donor label of this sample is uncertain. Both conserved end residues are part of each CDR3. D genes are given only for firm matches. Size is omitted from some rows. Given values are once, few, many or a class for expanded clones.

J gene,clone size,D gene,V gene,CDR3 DNA,CDR3 protein
TRBJ2-2,.,.,TRBV7-9,TGTGCCAGCAGACGGGACAAGAACACCGGGGAGCTGTTTTTT,CASRRDKNTGELFF
TRBJ2-7,.,TRBD1,TRBV6-5,TGTGCCAGTAGGACAGGGGTCTACGAGCAGTACTTC,CASRTGVYEQYF
TRBJ2-7,few,.,TRBV19,TGTGCCAGTAGTATTTACCGGTCGACTTTGCCTGACGAGCAGTACTTC,CASSIYRSTLPDEQYF
TRBJ1-2,.,.,TRBV27,TGTGCCAGCAGTTTAGGTAGCTATGGCTACACCTTC,CASSLGSYGYTF
TRBJ2-2,.,.,TRBV11-2,TGTGCCAGCAGGGGGGGGACATCGAACACCGGGGAGCTGTTTTTT,CASRGGTSNTGELFF
TRBJ2-3,.,TRBD2,TRBV5-1,TGCGCCAGCAGCAGAAAAAGCGGGACTAGCACAGATACGCAGTATTTT,CASSRKSGTSTDTQYF
TRBJ2-2,.,TRBD1,TRBV30,TGTGCCTGGAGAAGGGGGACAGGGTCGAGCACCGGGGAGCTGTTTTTT,CAWRRGTGSSTGELFF
TRBJ2-7,.,.,TRBV5-1,TGCGCCAGCAGCTTCTACAGGGAAATGTACGAGCAGTACTTC,CASSFYREMYEQYF
TRBJ2-7,.,.,TRBV12-2,TGTGCAAGTCGCTTAGCGTTTGGGCCAGAAAAGTTCCACTACGAGCAGTACTTC,CASRLAFGPEKFHYEQYF
TRBJ2-5,.,.,TRBV5-1,TGCGCCAGCAGCTTATCCACCAGGGGCCTTGGGGAGACCCAGTACTTC,CASSLSTRGLGETQYF
TRBJ1-3,.,.,TRBV27,TGTGCCAGCAGAGGGGTAAACTCTGGAAACACCATATATTTT,CASRGVNSGNTIYF
TRBJ2-1,once,.,TRBV20-1,TGCAGTGCTCACGCAGAGGTTGAGCAGTTCTTC,CSAHAEVEQFF
TRBJ2-3,.,.,TRBV2,TGTGCCAGCATCAGGTGGGGGGGGCCGACAGATACGCAGTATTTT,CASIRWGGPTDTQYF
TRBJ2-7,.,TRBD1,TRBV5-4,TGTGCCAGCAGGAAGGACAGGGGAACGTACGAGCAGTACTTC,CASRKDRGTYEQYF
TRBJ2-5,once,TRBD2,TRBV9,TGTGCCAGCAGCGAGCAGGGGATCGGGCTAGCGGGAAAAGAGACCCAGTACTTC,CASSEQGIGLAGKETQYF
TRBJ1-1,.,.,TRBV5-1,TGCGCCAGCAGCTTGCAGGGTTTGGGCACTGAAGCTTTCTTT,CASSLQGLGTEAFF
TRBJ1-4,few,TRBD1,TRBV19,TGTGCCAGTTCCCAACAGGGGGCGATTGAAAAACTGTTTTTT,CASSQQGAIEKLFF
TRBJ2-7,.,TRBD2,TRBV6-5,TGTGCCAGCAGTTACGGCGCGGGGGGTGGATACGAGCAGTACTTC,CASSYGAGGGYEQYF
TRBJ2-2,.,.,TRBV15,TGTGCCACCAGCAGAGATCAAGGGGGAGCCGGGGAGCTGTTTTTT,CATSRDQGGAGELFF
TRBJ2-7,.,.,TRBV6-6,TGTGCCAGCAGTTCAAACTTTAGAGGGACTCTCGAGCAGTACTTC,CASSSNFRGTLEQYF
TRBJ1-4,.,.,TRBV18,TGTGCCAGCTGTAGGGGAAGTAATGAAAAACTGTTTTTT,CASCRGSNEKLFF
TRBJ2-5,.,.,TRBV14,TGTGCCAGCAGCCAGGGGGCCCTGTGGGGAAAGACCCAGTACTTC,CASSQGALWGKTQYF
TRBJ1-1,.,.,TRBV19,TGTGCCAGTAAAGGGCCACAGGTAATGAACACTGAAGCTTTCTTT,CASKGPQVMNTEAFF
TRBJ2-1,.,.,TRBV19,TGTGCCAGTAGTACCCAAGACGGGGGAGGCCATGAGCAGTTCTTC,CASSTQDGGGHEQFF
TRBJ1-2,.,TRBD1,TRBV10-1,TGCGCCAGCAGTGAGTCGGACAGGTCTGGCTACACCTTC,CASSESDRSGYTF
TRBJ2-5,.,TRBD2,TRBV5-1,TGCGCCAGCAGCACCGGACTAGCGGTCCAAGAGACCCAGTACTTC,CASSTGLAVQETQYF
TRBJ2-2,.,.,TRBV5-1,TGCGCCAGCAGAATGCGGGGACCCACCACCGGGGAGCTGTTTTTT,CASRMRGPTTGELFF
TRBJ2-3,.,.,TRBV6-1,TGTGCCAGCAGTGAAGCCCTAGCGAGAGATACGCAGTATTTT,CASSEALARDTQYF
TRBJ2-1,.,TRBD2,TRBV27,TGTGCCAGCAGTTTACGGACTAGCGGGAGACAGGGGGAGCAGTTCTTC,CASSLRTSGRQGEQFF
TRBJ1-5,.,TRBD1,TRBV5-1,TGCGCCAGCAGCATGACAGGGGGCAATCAGCCCCAGCATTTT,CASSMTGGNQPQHF
TRBJ1-5,.,TRBD1,TRBV6-5,TGTGCCAGCAGTTCTGACAGGGGGAATCAGCCCCAGCATTTT,CASSSDRGNQPQHF
TRBJ1-1,.,.,TRBV6-1,TGTGCCAGCAGTGAATCGAGGGTCCAAAACGGGATAGCTTTCTTT,CASSESRVQNGIAFF
TRBJ2-5,.,.,TRBV18,TGTGCCAGCTCTCGACAGGGAGGAGAGACCCAGTACTTC,CASSRQGGETQYF
TRBJ2-1,.,.,TRBV2,TGTGCCAGCAGACCGACTATCAACAATGAGCAGTTCTTC,CASRPTINNEQFF
TRBJ1-1,.,TRBD1,TRBV5-8,TGTGCCAGCAGCTTGACCGGGACAGGAAGGCGTGGCACTGAAGCTTTCTTT,CASSLTGTGRRGTEAFF
TRBJ2-1,once,TRBD1,TRBV5-1,TGCGCCAGCAGCTCTCCCGGGACAGGGCTCAATGAGCAGTTCTTC,CASSSPGTGLNEQFF
TRBJ1-1,.,TRBD1,TRBV7-9,TGTGCCAGCAGCGAACAGGGGGATGCGAACACTGAAGCTTTCTTT,CASSEQGDANTEAFF
TRBJ2-5,.,TRBD2,TRBV15,TGTGCCACCAGCAGAGAACTAGCGGGGGGGGAGACCCAGTACTTC,CATSRELAGGETQYF
TRBJ1-2,.,.,TRBV30,TGTGCCTGGAGAAGTACGGGGGGCCTGGGGGGCTACACCTTC,CAWRSTGGLGGYTF
TRBJ2-3,.,TRBD2,TRBV5-8,TGTGCCAGCAGCTGGGGGGTAGCGGGAGGCCCCTCCACAGATACGCAGTATTTT,CASSWGVAGGPSTDTQYF
TRBJ2-5,once,TRBD2,TRBV5-4,TGTGCCAGCAGCTTCGGCGGGAGGGAGGAAGAGACCCAGTACTTC,CASSFGGREEETQYF
TRBJ2-1,.,TRBD2,TRBV6-4,TGTGCCAGCAGTGATCTAGCGGGGGGAGAGCAGTTCTTC,CASSDLAGGEQFF
TRBJ1-5,.,TRBD1,TRBV28,TGTGCCAGCAGTCGGAGGACAGGGAACGATCAGCCCCAGCATTTT,CASSRRTGNDQPQHF
TRBJ2-5,.,TRBD1,TRBV5-4,TGTGCCAGCAGCCGTACCGGGACAGGGCAGGAGACCCAGTACTTC,CASSRTGTGQETQYF